This T cell receptor beta chain came from a study of T cells in Graves' hyperthyroidism and ophthalmopathy. Study details: Prior to any treatment, at the point of initial diagnosis, peripheral blood was collected.

The CDR3 length is 15 residues. V lost 8 bases, J lost 0 bases, and 16 bases lay in between. CDR1 is MNHNS and CDR2 is SASEGT in the germline V gene. This clonotype was recorded many times. Its matching antigen is unknown. What was amplified from RNA transcripts were TCR beta CDR3 regions. A first-round RT-PCR of the TCR CDR3 used the HTBI primer set. TCRdb ran MiXCR on the multiplex PCR reads and lists one entry per CDR3 protein. Of 400,000 to 600,000 distinct CDR3 sequences listed, around 21% are singletons. The study defined stable Graves' hyperthyroidism as no ophthalmopathy progression within 18 months. General observations from the study: In blood, most of the thyroid clonotypes expanded above 0.001 were also present.

This receptor was obtained from a man aged 18-30 years with Graves' hyperthyroidism. The chain has TRBV6-1 and TRBJ1-1, with D perhaps matching TRBD1 (5 bases). Material for sequencing was blood. The CDR3 is CASHPLGGMNTEAFF. The CDR3 region has the DNA TGTGCCAGCCACCCCCTGGGGGGAATGAACACTGAAGCTTTCTTT.